This TCR beta chain was sequenced in a study of blood T cells in healthy people across ages. Broader study findings: Roughly linear age-related decline in beta diversity appeared, significant by age approximately 43. Donors of long life had a larger count of naive CD4+ cells and greater diversity than aged donors. PBMCs were not sorted, which prevented a conclusive comparison of naive versus antigen-experienced cells.

Russia was home to the donors, healthy Caucasian individuals aged roughly 6 to 90. The use of a sample-barcoded 5' primer and a J-beta primer mix characterized a second PCR of roughly 7 to 11 cycles. From the 5' RACE reads, TCRdb called clonotypes with MiXCR, one entry per CDR3 protein. The sample contains around 670,000 distinct CDR3 sequences, roughly 30% of which appear only once. CDR3 length equals 14 residues. Trimming at V came to 3 bases and at J to 5 bases, leaving 4 bases not matched to a gene. Germline V CDR1 and CDR2: SQVTM, ANQGSEA. This clonotype was seen ten or more times. Its specificity is unknown.

The specimen sequenced was blood. This receptor was taken from a woman of 80 years or more in good health. V is TRBV29-1 and J is TRBJ2-5; 12 bases line up with TRBD2. The CDR3 sequence is CSVDLTSGGETQYF. The CDR3 DNA sequence: TGCAGCGTTGACCTAACTAGCGGGGGGGAGACCCAGTACTTC.